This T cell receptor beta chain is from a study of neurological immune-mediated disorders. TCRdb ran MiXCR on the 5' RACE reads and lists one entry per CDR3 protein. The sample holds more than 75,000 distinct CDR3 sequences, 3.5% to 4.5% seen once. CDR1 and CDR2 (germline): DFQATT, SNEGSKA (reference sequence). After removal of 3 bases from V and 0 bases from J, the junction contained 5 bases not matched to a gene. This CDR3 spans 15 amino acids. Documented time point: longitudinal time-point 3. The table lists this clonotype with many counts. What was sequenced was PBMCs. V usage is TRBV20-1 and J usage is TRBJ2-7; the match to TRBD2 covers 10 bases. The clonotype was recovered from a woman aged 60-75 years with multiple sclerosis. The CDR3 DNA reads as TGCAGTGCTAGGCGAGCGGGGGGGATCTCCTACGAGCAGTACTTC. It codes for CSARRAGGISYEQYF.